Each of the 9 T cell receptor beta chains below was sequenced from the same sample in a study of cytomegalovirus exposure and HLA in healthy donors. Method: immunoSEQ multiplex PCR; TCRdb's copy keeps in-frame clones and lacks some. The profile shows about 150,000 clones, approximately 86% of them singletons. Sequenced: PBMCs. The receptors shown here come from a young man in good health and CMV-seropositive.

This chain links TRBV6-5 with TRBJ1-1; 11 nucleotides line up with TRBD1. With V trimmed by 7 bases and J by 11 bases, 12 bases remained unmatched. The germline V gene encodes CDR1 MNHEY and CDR2 SVGAGI. CDR3 length equals 14 residues. CDR3 nucleotides: TGTGCCAGCAACCCAGGTGGGACAGGGGGAGAGGCTTTCTTT. Protein: CASNPGGTGGEAFF.

The gene calls are TRBV5-6 and TRBJ2-7; 12 positions match TRBD1. With 1 base clipped from V and 3 bases from J, the junction kept 8 bases outside the gene matches. The CDR3 spans 17 residues. The germline CDR1 and CDR2 sequences are SGHDT and YYEEEE. CDR3 residues: CASSLFPGQGALYEQYF. The CDR3 DNA reads TGTGCCAGCAGCTTGTTTCCGGGACAGGGGGCCCTCTACGAGCAGTACTTC. Combining the CDR3 with reference TRBV5-6 and TRBJ2-7 gives the whole variable domain DAGVTQSPTHLIKTRGQQVTLRCSPKSGHDTVSWYQQALGQGPQFIFQYYEEEERQRGNFPDRFSGHQFPNYSSELNVNALLLGDSALYLCASSLFPGQGALYEQYFGPGTRLTVT.

This clone was found once. J is TRBJ2-5 and V is TRBV10-2; D is perhaps TRBD2 (6 bases). V was pared by 6 bases and J by 2 bases, with 13 bases between. Germline CDR1 is WSHSY and CDR2 is SAAADI. The CDR3 is made up of 14 amino acids. Here the CDR3 DNA reads TGCGCCAGCAGCCAACTAGCTCCACAAGAGACCCAGTACTTC. Translation gives CASSQLAPQETQYF.

The chain employs TRBV18 and TRBJ1-5, with D possibly being TRBD1 (6 bases). Germline CDR1 reads KGHSH; CDR2 reads LQKENI. The CDR3 runs 15 residues. Trimming cost V 6 bases and J 0 bases, with 12 bases left between them. The CDR3 region has the DNA TGTGCCAGCTCTTCCGGGACACATAGCAATCAGCCCCAGCATTTT. It codes for CASSSGTHSNQPQHF.

This chain's CDR3 is CASSLVLDGVIQYF. In DNA form, the CDR3 reads TGTGCCAGCAGCTTAGTACTTGACGGGGTCATTCAGTACTTC. This chain uses TRBV7-2 with TRBJ2-4; maybe TRBD2 (5 bases). The CDR3 is 14 residues long. Germline V lookup: CDR1 SGHTA, CDR2 FQGNSA. Trimming stripped 1 base from V and 9 bases from J, with 13 bases between.

The gene calls are TRBV30 and TRBJ2-1; 8 positions agree with TRBD1. The germline CDR1 and CDR2 sequences are GTSNPN and SVGIG (reference sequence). CDR3 length: 12 amino acids. The V segment lost 1 base and the J segment 7 bases; nucleotides outside the gene matches: 0. The CDR3 spells CAWSGTGNEQFF. CDR3 in DNA: TGTGCCTGGAGTGGGACAGGGAATGAGCAGTTCTTC.

V is TRBV7-2 and J is TRBJ2-3, with D tentatively TRBD2 (6 bases). V was clipped by 4 bases and J by 7 bases, with 15 bases between them. The length of the CDR3 is 14 residues. Germline loops: CDR1 SGHTA, CDR2 FQGNSA. The CDR3 DNA sequence: TGTGCCAGCAGCTGGGCCGTGGGGGGAAATACGCAGTATTTT. It translates to CASSWAVGGNTQYF.

Only one count was recorded for this clone. The chain joins TRBV7-3 to TRBJ2-7; TRBD1 aligns across 7 bases. This CDR3 has 16 residues. V trimming: 1 base; J trimming: 5 bases; junction bases outside the gene matches: 11. The germline V gene has CDR1 SGHTA and CDR2 FQGTGA. The CDR3, as DNA: TGTGCCAGCAGCTTAAAGGCCTCCGACAGGGCCCACGAGCAGTACTTC. Translation gives CASSLKASDRAHEQYF.

Here the CDR3 reads CASSFATTHAGQFF. The CDR3 bases are TGTGCCAGCAGCTTCGCGACTACCCACGCGGGGCAGTTCTTC. The rearrangement joins TRBV7-9 to TRBJ2-1, with a weak D call TRBD2 (5 bases). CDR3 length equals 14 residues. V was shortened by 3 bases and J by 12 bases, with 18 bases between the two germline ends. Germline V gives CDR1 SEHNR, CDR2 FQNEAQ (reference sequence).